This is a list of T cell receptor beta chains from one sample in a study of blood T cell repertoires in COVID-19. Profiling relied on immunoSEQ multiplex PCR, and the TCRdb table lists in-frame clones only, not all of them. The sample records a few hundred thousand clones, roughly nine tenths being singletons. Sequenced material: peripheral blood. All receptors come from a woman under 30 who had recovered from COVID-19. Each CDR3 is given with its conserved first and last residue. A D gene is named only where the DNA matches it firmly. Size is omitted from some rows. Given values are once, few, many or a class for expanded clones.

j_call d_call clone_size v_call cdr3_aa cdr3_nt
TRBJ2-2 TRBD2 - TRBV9 CASSVLAGEDTGELFF TGTGCCAGCAGCGTTCTAGCGGGAGAGGACACCGGGGAGCTGTTTTTT
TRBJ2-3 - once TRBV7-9 CASSLESGSTDTQYF TGTGCCAGCAGCTTGGAGAGCGGGAGCACAGATACGCAGTATTTT
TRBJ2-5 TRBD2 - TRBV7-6 CASSPLLAGGQETQYF TGTGCCAGCAGCCCCTTGCTAGCGGGAGGGCAAGAGACCCAGTACTTC
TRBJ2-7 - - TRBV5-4 CASSTDSSYEQYF TGTGCCAGCAGCACGGACAGCTCCTACGAGCAGTACTTC
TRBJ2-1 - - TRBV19 CASSMGVGYNEQFF TGTGCCAGTAGTATGGGAGTCGGTTACAATGAGCAGTTCTTC
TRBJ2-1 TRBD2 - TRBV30 CAWSIGLAGSYNEQFF TGTGCCTGGAGTATAGGACTAGCGGGTTCATACAATGAGCAGTTCTTC
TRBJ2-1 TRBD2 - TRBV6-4 CASSAAGGQNNEQFF TGTGCCAGCAGCGCCGCGGGGGGCCAGAACAATGAGCAGTTCTTC
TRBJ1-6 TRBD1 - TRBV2 CASKVGQGNSPLHF TGTGCCAGCAAAGTTGGACAGGGAAATTCACCCCTCCACTTT
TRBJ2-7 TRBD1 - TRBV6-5 CASSPLTGANYEQYF TGTGCCAGCAGTCCCTTGACAGGGGCCAACTACGAGCAGTACTTC
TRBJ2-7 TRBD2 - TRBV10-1 CARGLAGEGSYEQYF TGCGCCAGGGGACTAGCGGGAGAAGGGTCCTACGAGCAGTACTTC
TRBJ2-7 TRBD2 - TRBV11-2 CASSFSYRGTSSHEQYF TGTGCCAGCAGCTTTTCCTATAGGGGGACTAGCTCCCACGAGCAGTACTTC
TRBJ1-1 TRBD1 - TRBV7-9 CASSLDRDGGKAFF TGTGCCAGCAGTCTGGACAGGGATGGGGGAAAAGCTTTCTTT
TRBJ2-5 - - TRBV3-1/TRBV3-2 CASRRASVGETQYF TGTGCCAGCAGACGCGCTAGCGTAGGAGAGACCCAGTACTTC
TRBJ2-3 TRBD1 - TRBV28 CASSGTGPDTQYF TGTGCCAGCAGTGGGACAGGTCCAGATACGCAGTATTTT
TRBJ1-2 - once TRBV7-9 CASSPPDQGDGYTF TGTGCCAGCAGCCCACCGGACCAAGGGGATGGCTACACCTTC
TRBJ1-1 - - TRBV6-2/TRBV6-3 CASSYSRAGTEAFF TGTGCCAGCAGTTACTCCAGGGCCGGCACTGAAGCTTTCTTT
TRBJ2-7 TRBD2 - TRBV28 CASSLGVLAGYEQYF TGTGCCAGCAGTTTAGGTGTTCTAGCGGGATACGAGCAGTACTTC
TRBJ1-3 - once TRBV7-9 CASSLGSSGNTIYF TGTGCCAGCAGCTTAGGGAGCTCTGGAAACACCATATATTTT
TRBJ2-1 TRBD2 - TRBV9 CASSREGAYNEQFF TGTGCCAGCAGCCGGGAGGGCGCCTACAATGAGCAGTTCTTC
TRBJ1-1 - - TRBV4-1 CASSPSSPHTEAFF TGCGCCAGCAGCCCCTCGTCCCCTCACACTGAAGCTTTCTTT
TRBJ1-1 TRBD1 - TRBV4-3 CASPRGEVTEAFF TGCGCCAGCCCCAGGGGGGAGGTGACTGAAGCTTTCTTT
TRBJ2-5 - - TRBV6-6 CASSPGTLETQYF TGTGCCAGCAGTCCCGGGACTTTGGAGACCCAGTACTTC
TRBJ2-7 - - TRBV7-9 CASTLGSSGSYEQYF TGTGCCAGCACCCTAGGGAGCTCAGGCTCCTACGAGCAGTACTTC
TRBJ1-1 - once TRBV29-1 CSVVSTEAFF TGCAGCGTTGTGAGCACTGAAGCTTTCTTT
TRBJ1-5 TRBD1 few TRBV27 CASSYTGVQPQHF TGTGCCAGCAGCTACACAGGGGTCCAGCCCCAGCATTTT
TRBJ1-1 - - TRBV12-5 CASGFTGAEAFF TGTGCTAGTGGTTTTACGGGGGCTGAAGCTTTCTTT
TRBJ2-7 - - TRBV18 CASSPMVPPAYEQYF TGTGCCAGCTCACCCATGGTCCCTCCAGCCTACGAGCAGTACTTC
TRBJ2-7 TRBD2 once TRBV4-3 CASSQTGTSRPYF TGCGCCAGCAGCCAGACCGGGACTAGCCGCCCGTACTTC
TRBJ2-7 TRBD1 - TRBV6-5 CASSYSGTGGNEQYF TGTGCCAGCAGTTATTCCGGGACAGGGGGGAACGAGCAGTACTTC